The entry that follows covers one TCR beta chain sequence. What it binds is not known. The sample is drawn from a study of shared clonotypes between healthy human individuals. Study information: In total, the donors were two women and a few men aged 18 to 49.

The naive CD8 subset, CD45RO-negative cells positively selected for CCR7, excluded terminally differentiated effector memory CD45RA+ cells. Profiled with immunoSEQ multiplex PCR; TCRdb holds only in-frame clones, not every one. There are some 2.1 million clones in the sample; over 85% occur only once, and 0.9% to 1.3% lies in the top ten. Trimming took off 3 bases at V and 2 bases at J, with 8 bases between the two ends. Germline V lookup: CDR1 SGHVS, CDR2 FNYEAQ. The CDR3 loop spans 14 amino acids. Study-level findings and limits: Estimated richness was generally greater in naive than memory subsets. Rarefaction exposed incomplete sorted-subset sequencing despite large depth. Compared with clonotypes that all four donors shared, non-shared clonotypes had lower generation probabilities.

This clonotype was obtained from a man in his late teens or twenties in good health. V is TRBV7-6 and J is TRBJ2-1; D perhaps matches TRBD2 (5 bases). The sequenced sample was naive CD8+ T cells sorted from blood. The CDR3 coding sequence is TGTGCCAGCAGCTTGAGCGGCACCTACAATGAGCAGTTCTTC. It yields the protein CASSLSGTYNEQFF.